A selection of T cell receptor beta chains follows, all from one sample in a study of blood T cell repertoires in COVID-19. Sequencing was performed with immunoSEQ multiplex PCR; in TCRdb, only in-frame clones are kept and a portion is missing. The sample records roughly 71,000 clones, roughly 83% being singletons. Material: peripheral blood. The receptors here all came from an elderly woman with acute or convalescent COVID-19. Each CDR3 is given with its conserved first and last residue. The order of the fields is J gene, CDR3 length, V gene, D gene, clone size, CDR3 DNA, CDR3 protein. The D gene is left open where the match is weak. Only part of the rows carry a size: once, few, many, or a class if the clone is expanded.

J gene: TRBJ2-2
CDR3 length: 18
V gene: TRBV18
D gene: TRBD2
clone size: NA
CDR3 DNA: TGTGCCAGCTCACCAACTAGCGGGAGGACCTTGAGTGGCGGGGAGCTGTTTTTT
CDR3 protein: CASSPTSGRTLSGGELFF

J gene: TRBJ2-1
CDR3 length: 14
V gene: TRBV3-1/TRBV3-2
D gene: NA
clone size: NA
CDR3 DNA: TGTGCCAGCAGCCAAGCGCACGATCGGGATGAGCAGTTCTTC
CDR3 protein: CASSQAHDRDEQFF

J gene: TRBJ2-7
CDR3 length: 15
V gene: TRBV11-3
D gene: TRBD2
clone size: NA
CDR3 DNA: TGTGCCAGCAGGGGCCCGACTAGCGGAACCTACGAGCAGTACTTC
CDR3 protein: CASRGPTSGTYEQYF

J gene: TRBJ1-2
CDR3 length: 13
V gene: TRBV5-1
D gene: TRBD1
clone size: NA
CDR3 DNA: TGCGCCAGCAGCGACACAGGGGCTAGGGGCTACACCTTC
CDR3 protein: CASSDTGARGYTF

J gene: TRBJ2-7
CDR3 length: 16
V gene: TRBV14
D gene: NA
clone size: NA
CDR3 DNA: TGTGCCAGCAGCCAAGAAGGACTTCTCAGCTCCTACGAGCAGTACTTC
CDR3 protein: CASSQEGLLSSYEQYF

J gene: TRBJ1-6
CDR3 length: 17
V gene: TRBV19
D gene: NA
clone size: NA
CDR3 DNA: TGTGCCAGTAGTATAGGCGGCAGACTAAGGAGTAATTCACCCCTCCACTTT
CDR3 protein: CASSIGGRLRSNSPLHF

J gene: TRBJ1-5
CDR3 length: 13
V gene: TRBV29-1
D gene: TRBD1
clone size: NA
CDR3 DNA: TGCAGCGTTGTGGGACAGAGCGGGCAGCCCCAGCATTTT
CDR3 protein: CSVVGQSGQPQHF

J gene: TRBJ2-5
CDR3 length: 15
V gene: TRBV19
D gene: TRBD2
clone size: NA
CDR3 DNA: TGTGCCAGTAGTATAGCGGGAGGGCCCCGGGAGACCCAGTACTTC
CDR3 protein: CASSIAGGPRETQYF

J gene: TRBJ1-2
CDR3 length: 16
V gene: TRBV5-4
D gene: NA
clone size: NA
CDR3 DNA: TGTGCCAGCAGCTTGGCCGGAGCCGCGGCTAACTATGGCTACACCTTC
CDR3 protein: CASSLAGAAANYGYTF

J gene: TRBJ1-2
CDR3 length: 13
V gene: TRBV28
D gene: NA
clone size: NA
CDR3 DNA: TGTGCCAGCAGTTATGGAGGAGCCTATGGCTACACCTTC
CDR3 protein: CASSYGGAYGYTF

J gene: TRBJ1-4
CDR3 length: 15
V gene: TRBV5-1
D gene: NA
clone size: NA
CDR3 DNA: TGCGCCAGCAGCTTAGGGGGAATCCCAAATGAAAAACTGTTTTTT
CDR3 protein: CASSLGGIPNEKLFF

J gene: TRBJ1-6
CDR3 length: 15
V gene: TRBV9
D gene: NA
clone size: NA
CDR3 DNA: TGTGCCAGCAGCGTAGAGTCGGTACCTAATTCACCCCTCCACTTT
CDR3 protein: CASSVESVPNSPLHF

J gene: TRBJ1-2
CDR3 length: 14
V gene: TRBV6-6
D gene: NA
clone size: NA
CDR3 DNA: TGTGCCAGCAGTTGGGGACAAGCTAACTATGGCTACACCTTC
CDR3 protein: CASSWGQANYGYTF

J gene: TRBJ2-1
CDR3 length: 14
V gene: TRBV2
D gene: TRBD2
clone size: NA
CDR3 DNA: TGTGCCAGCAGTCGACTAGCGGGAGCCTATGAGCAGTTCTTC
CDR3 protein: CASSRLAGAYEQFF

J gene: TRBJ2-1
CDR3 length: 15
V gene: TRBV11-3
D gene: TRBD2
clone size: many
CDR3 DNA: TGTGCCAGCAGCTTAACTAGCGGGAGTCTAAATGAGCAGTTCTTC
CDR3 protein: CASSLTSGSLNEQFF

J gene: TRBJ1-2
CDR3 length: 15
V gene: TRBV18
D gene: NA
clone size: many
CDR3 DNA: TGTGCCAGCACGTCTGTGGGCAGGGTAGGGCATGGCTACACCTTC
CDR3 protein: CASTSVGRVGHGYTF

J gene: TRBJ2-5
CDR3 length: 19
V gene: TRBV7-2
D gene: TRBD2
clone size: NA
CDR3 DNA: TGTGCCAGCAGCTTAGTAGGGGCTTTGGCTAGCGGGAGGGTCGAGACCCAGTACTTC
CDR3 protein: CASSLVGALASGRVETQYF

J gene: TRBJ2-3
CDR3 length: 14
V gene: TRBV2
D gene: NA
clone size: NA
CDR3 DNA: TGTGCCAGCAAGGGGCGGGAACTGGCAGATACGCAGTATTTT
CDR3 protein: CASKGRELADTQYF

J gene: TRBJ2-1
CDR3 length: 16
V gene: TRBV7-9
D gene: TRBD2
clone size: NA
CDR3 DNA: TGTGCCAGCAGCTCGATACTAGCGGGGACCTACAATGAGCAGTTCTTC
CDR3 protein: CASSSILAGTYNEQFF

J gene: TRBJ1-2
CDR3 length: 12
V gene: TRBV10-3
D gene: TRBD1
clone size: NA
CDR3 DNA: TGTGCCGTATCCGGGACAGATGGCGGCTACACCTTC
CDR3 protein: CAVSGTDGGYTF

J gene: TRBJ2-1
CDR3 length: 16
V gene: TRBV18
D gene: TRBD2
clone size: once
CDR3 DNA: TGTGCCAGCTCACCTGACAATAGCGGGAGTGGCAATGAGCAGTTCTTC
CDR3 protein: CASSPDNSGSGNEQFF

J gene: TRBJ2-7
CDR3 length: 15
V gene: TRBV24-1
D gene: TRBD1
clone size: NA
CDR3 DNA: TGTGCCACCAGTGATCCCGGGACAGGGGACTACGAGCAGTACTTC
CDR3 protein: CATSDPGTGDYEQYF

J gene: TRBJ2-5
CDR3 length: 13
V gene: TRBV11-3
D gene: NA
clone size: NA
CDR3 DNA: TGTGCCAGCAGCCAAACTAGAATTGAGACCCAGTACTTC
CDR3 protein: CASSQTRIETQYF

J gene: TRBJ2-1
CDR3 length: 22
V gene: TRBV7-3
D gene: TRBD1
clone size: NA
CDR3 DNA: TGTGCCAGCAGTCCCGAAGGACAGGGGCCGATTGTGGCGGTACGCTCCTACAATGAGCAGTTCTTC
CDR3 protein: CASSPEGQGPIVAVRSYNEQFF

J gene: TRBJ2-2
CDR3 length: 16
V gene: TRBV24-1
D gene: NA
clone size: NA
CDR3 DNA: TGTGCCACCAGTGATTTGGCTAGCGCGAACACCGGGGAGCTGTTTTTT
CDR3 protein: CATSDLASANTGELFF

J gene: TRBJ2-1
CDR3 length: 16
V gene: TRBV15
D gene: NA
clone size: NA
CDR3 DNA: TGTGCCACCAGCAGGGACCTCGGAGGGCCGGTTATTGAGCAGTTCTTC
CDR3 protein: CATSRDLGGPVIEQFF

J gene: TRBJ2-3
CDR3 length: 15
V gene: TRBV24-1
D gene: NA
clone size: NA
CDR3 DNA: TGTGCCACCAGTGATTCCCGGGGGGCTGGAGATACGCAGTATTTT
CDR3 protein: CATSDSRGAGDTQYF

J gene: TRBJ1-1
CDR3 length: 16
V gene: TRBV5-1
D gene: TRBD1
clone size: NA
CDR3 DNA: TGCGCCAGCAGCCCGACCCGACAGGGACTGAACACTGAAGCTTTCTTT
CDR3 protein: CASSPTRQGLNTEAFF

J gene: TRBJ1-1
CDR3 length: 16
V gene: TRBV5-4
D gene: NA
clone size: NA
CDR3 DNA: TGTGCCAGCAGCTTGGATGCCCGTGCTAAGAACACTGAAGCTTTCTTT
CDR3 protein: CASSLDARAKNTEAFF

J gene: TRBJ2-1
CDR3 length: 16
V gene: TRBV18
D gene: TRBD1
clone size: NA
CDR3 DNA: TGTGCCAGCTCACCGCCCATGACAGGGATCTCCAATGAGCAGTTCTTC
CDR3 protein: CASSPPMTGISNEQFF

J gene: TRBJ1-5
CDR3 length: 14
V gene: TRBV7-8
D gene: NA
clone size: NA
CDR3 DNA: TGTGCCAGCAGCTTAGCGCGGGGCAATCAGCCCCAGCATTTT
CDR3 protein: CASSLARGNQPQHF

J gene: TRBJ1-4
CDR3 length: 15
V gene: TRBV5-4
D gene: NA
clone size: NA
CDR3 DNA: TGTGCCAGCAGCCTCACAGGGTCAACTAATGAAAAACTGTTTTTT
CDR3 protein: CASSLTGSTNEKLFF

J gene: TRBJ1-2
CDR3 length: 14
V gene: TRBV2
D gene: NA
clone size: NA
CDR3 DNA: TGTGCCAGCAGTGAACGGGGGGCGAGCTATGGCTACACCTTC
CDR3 protein: CASSERGASYGYTF

J gene: TRBJ2-7
CDR3 length: 15
V gene: TRBV5-4
D gene: TRBD2
clone size: few
CDR3 DNA: TGTGCCAGCAGCCCCGGGACTAGCGGTGACTACGAGCAGTACTTC
CDR3 protein: CASSPGTSGDYEQYF

J gene: TRBJ2-1
CDR3 length: 15
V gene: TRBV6-5
D gene: NA
clone size: NA
CDR3 DNA: TGTGCCAGCAGAACCTGGCGGACAACCTACAATGAGCAGTTCTTC
CDR3 protein: CASRTWRTTYNEQFF

J gene: TRBJ2-7
CDR3 length: 13
V gene: TRBV19
D gene: TRBD1
clone size: NA
CDR3 DNA: TGTGCCACTAGCCCGGGACAGATATACGAGCAGTACTTC
CDR3 protein: CATSPGQIYEQYF

J gene: TRBJ1-5
CDR3 length: 15
V gene: TRBV18
D gene: NA
clone size: NA
CDR3 DNA: TGTGCCAGCTCACCTAAGACAGGAGGCAATCAGCCCCAGCATTTT
CDR3 protein: CASSPKTGGNQPQHF

J gene: TRBJ1-2
CDR3 length: 15
V gene: TRBV7-9
D gene: NA
clone size: NA
CDR3 DNA: TGTGCCAGCAGCTTAGGACAGAATCCTAACTATGGCTACACCTTC
CDR3 protein: CASSLGQNPNYGYTF

J gene: TRBJ1-4
CDR3 length: 12
V gene: TRBV30
D gene: NA
clone size: NA
CDR3 DNA: TGTGCCTGGAGTGTACAGAATGAAAAACTGTTTTTT
CDR3 protein: CAWSVQNEKLFF

J gene: TRBJ1-3
CDR3 length: 16
V gene: TRBV5-1
D gene: TRBD1
clone size: NA
CDR3 DNA: TGCGCCAGCAGCCGCTCGGGACAGGGGGCTGGAAACACCATATATTTT
CDR3 protein: CASSRSGQGAGNTIYF

J gene: TRBJ2-7
CDR3 length: 17
V gene: TRBV6-2/TRBV6-3
D gene: NA
clone size: few
CDR3 DNA: TGTGCCAGCAGTTTCACAGCTGGTGCTCTCGGAAGGTACGAGCAGTACTTC
CDR3 protein: CASSFTAGALGRYEQYF

J gene: TRBJ2-6
CDR3 length: 15
V gene: TRBV2
D gene: NA
clone size: NA
CDR3 DNA: TGTGCCAGCACCCCCCAGGGTTCCGGGGCCAACGTCCTGACTTTC
CDR3 protein: CASTPQGSGANVLTF

J gene: TRBJ2-1
CDR3 length: 15
V gene: TRBV27
D gene: TRBD1
clone size: NA
CDR3 DNA: TGTGCCAGCAGTCCAGGGACAGAGCCTTACAATGAGCAGTTCTTC
CDR3 protein: CASSPGTEPYNEQFF

J gene: TRBJ1-2
CDR3 length: 17
V gene: TRBV9
D gene: TRBD1
clone size: NA
CDR3 DNA: TGTGCCAGCAGCGAGACCACCGACAGGGGATCTTACTATGGCTACACCTTC
CDR3 protein: CASSETTDRGSYYGYTF

J gene: TRBJ2-5
CDR3 length: 15
V gene: TRBV6-5
D gene: TRBD2
clone size: NA
CDR3 DNA: TGTGCCAGCACCGAATGGGCGGGGGTACAAGAGACCCAGTACTTC
CDR3 protein: CASTEWAGVQETQYF

J gene: TRBJ2-5
CDR3 length: 16
V gene: TRBV4-1
D gene: NA
clone size: NA
CDR3 DNA: TGCGCCAGCAGCCTTGGTGGGGGCCAAAGTGGAGAGACCCAGTACTTC
CDR3 protein: CASSLGGGQSGETQYF

J gene: TRBJ1-1
CDR3 length: 16
V gene: TRBV5-1
D gene: TRBD1
clone size: few
CDR3 DNA: TGCGCCAGCAGCATTGGACAGGTTTTTCAGAACACTGAAGCTTTCTTT
CDR3 protein: CASSIGQVFQNTEAFF

J gene: TRBJ2-7
CDR3 length: 13
V gene: TRBV28
D gene: NA
clone size: once
CDR3 DNA: TGTGCCAGCACCTCTAGGCGCAGCTACGAGCAGTACTTC
CDR3 protein: CASTSRRSYEQYF

J gene: TRBJ2-7
CDR3 length: 11
V gene: TRBV7-9
D gene: NA
clone size: NA
CDR3 DNA: TGTGCCAGCAGCCCTAACTACGAGCAGTACTTC
CDR3 protein: CASSPNYEQYF

J gene: TRBJ2-1
CDR3 length: 14
V gene: TRBV30
D gene: NA
clone size: once
CDR3 DNA: TGTGCCTGGACCCACACGGGTCCCTCCAATGAGCAGTTCTTC
CDR3 protein: CAWTHTGPSNEQFF

J gene: TRBJ2-3
CDR3 length: 16
V gene: TRBV5-4
D gene: NA
clone size: once
CDR3 DNA: TGTGCCAGCAGCTTGAGAAGCGGGCTGAGCACAGATACGCAGTATTTT
CDR3 protein: CASSLRSGLSTDTQYF

J gene: TRBJ2-1
CDR3 length: 15
V gene: TRBV19
D gene: TRBD2
clone size: NA
CDR3 DNA: TGTGCCAGCGGGACTAGCGGGAGATCCTACAATGAGCAGTTCTTC
CDR3 protein: CASGTSGRSYNEQFF

J gene: TRBJ1-1
CDR3 length: 14
V gene: TRBV3-1/TRBV3-2
D gene: NA
clone size: NA
CDR3 DNA: TGTGCCAGCAGCCTTCAAGGGGGATCGGAGCGAGCTTTCTTT
CDR3 protein: CASSLQGGSERAFF

J gene: TRBJ1-6
CDR3 length: 13
V gene: TRBV19
D gene: TRBD1
clone size: NA
CDR3 DNA: TGTGCCAGTATGGACAGGCCGGGTTCACCCCTCCACTTT
CDR3 protein: CASMDRPGSPLHF

J gene: TRBJ2-1
CDR3 length: 16
V gene: TRBV19
D gene: TRBD2
clone size: NA
CDR3 DNA: TGTGCCAGTAGCCCGGCGGGGGGTCTGGTATACAATGAGCAGTTCTTC
CDR3 protein: CASSPAGGLVYNEQFF

J gene: TRBJ1-4
CDR3 length: 13
V gene: TRBV29-1
D gene: NA
clone size: NA
CDR3 DNA: TGCAGCGTTGAGGAATCAGCAGGCGAAAAACTGTTTTTT
CDR3 protein: CSVEESAGEKLFF

J gene: TRBJ2-1
CDR3 length: 15
V gene: TRBV27
D gene: NA
clone size: NA
CDR3 DNA: TGTGCCAGCAGTTTCGGGGGGCTCTCCTACAATGAGCAGTTCTTC
CDR3 protein: CASSFGGLSYNEQFF

J gene: TRBJ1-3
CDR3 length: 15
V gene: TRBV2
D gene: NA
clone size: few
CDR3 DNA: TGTGCCAGCAGTCCGGGGTTGAGCTCTGGAAACACCATATATTTT
CDR3 protein: CASSPGLSSGNTIYF

J gene: TRBJ2-7
CDR3 length: 14
V gene: TRBV6-5
D gene: NA
clone size: NA
CDR3 DNA: TGTGCCAGCATAAGTAACAGTCAATCCTACGAGCAGTACTTC
CDR3 protein: CASISNSQSYEQYF